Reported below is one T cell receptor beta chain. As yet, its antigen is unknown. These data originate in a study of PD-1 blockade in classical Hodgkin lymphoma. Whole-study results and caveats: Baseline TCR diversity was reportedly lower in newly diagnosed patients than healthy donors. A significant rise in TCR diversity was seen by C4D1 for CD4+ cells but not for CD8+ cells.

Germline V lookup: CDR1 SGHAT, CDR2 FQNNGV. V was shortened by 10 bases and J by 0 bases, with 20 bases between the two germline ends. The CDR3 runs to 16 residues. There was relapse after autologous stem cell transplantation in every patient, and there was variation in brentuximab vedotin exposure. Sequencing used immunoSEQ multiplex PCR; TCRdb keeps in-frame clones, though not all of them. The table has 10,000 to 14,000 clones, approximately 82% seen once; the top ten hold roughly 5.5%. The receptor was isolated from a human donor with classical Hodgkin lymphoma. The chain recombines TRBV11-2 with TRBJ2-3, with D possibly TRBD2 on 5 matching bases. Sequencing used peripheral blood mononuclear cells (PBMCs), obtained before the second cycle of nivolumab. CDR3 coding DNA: TGTGCCACCCTCAGAGGGATTCCCACTAGCACAGATACGCAGTATTTT. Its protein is CATLRGIPTSTDTQYF.